What follows are 9 T cell receptor beta chains derived from one specimen sequenced in a study of tumor-infiltrating lymphocytes in primary liver carcinoma. TCR beta cDNA was made from approximately 500 ng total RNA with a constant-region primer. Modified slightly, ARM-PCR produced TCR beta libraries over three nested multiplex PCR rounds. Primers for the first two PCR rounds were TRBV1-TRBV30 forward primers and a C-beta reverse primer (about 9 cycles per round). Each CDR3 protein is one row after TCRdb ran MiXCR on the multiplex PCR reads. The repertoire holds approximately 300,000 distinct CDR3 sequences, with 50% to 70% as singletons. Germline DNA was extracted too, while blood RNA derived from unsorted whole blood. What was sequenced was peripheral blood. These TCRs come from a man aged 35-49 years with primary liver carcinoma and hepatitis B virus infection.

To note about this clonotype: This sequence may be a read error, since a much larger clone differs from it by one base. V and J are TRBV6-6 and TRBJ2-3; tentative D call: TRBD1 (5 bases). The CDR3 sequence is 13 residues long. From germline, CDR1 is MNHNY and CDR2 SVGAGI (reference sequence). CDR3 coding DNA: TGTGTCAGCAGCCCTACAGGAGCAGATACGCAGTATTTT. Amino acid sequence: CVSSPTGADTQYF.

The count of this clonotype is one. A single base separates this from a much larger clone, so it may be a read error. The V gene is TRBV6-2 or TRBV6-3, the J gene TRBJ1-2, with D perhaps TRBD1 (5 bases). This CDR3 comprises 16 residues. In germline, CDR1 is MNHEY, CDR2 SVGEGT. DNA of the CDR3: TGTGCCAGCAGTTACCTTGGGGCGCCCAGCCTTCGGGGCTACATCTTC. The encoded protein is CASSYLGAPSLRGYIF.

For this clonotype: The junction departs from the called germline gene at one end, perhaps through a read error. V usage is TRBV29-1 and J usage is TRBJ1-1; the D gene is possibly TRBD1 (5 bases). The CDR3 has 15 residues. Germline V gene lookup returns CDR1 SQVTM and CDR2 ANQGSEA. The CDR3 nucleotides are TGCAGCGCCGGTGCAGGGTGGAGGACGAACACAGAAGCTTTCTTT. Amino acids: CSAGAGWRTNTEAFF.

As concerns this clonotype: The junction and the germline gene differ at one end; a read error may be behind it. This chain joins TRBV11-1 and TRBJ2-7; 9 nucleotides agree with TRBD2. Germline V gene sequence: CDR1 SGHAT, CDR2 FQDESV (reference sequence). This CDR3 is built from 18 residues. Written as DNA, the CDR3 is TGTACCAGCAGCTTTCCCGGGATTAGCGGGAGATACTACTACGAGCAGTACTTC. This codes for CTSSFPGISGRYYYEQYF.

In the case of this clonotype: This clone may be a read error of a much larger clone one base away. The rearrangement links TRBV11-2 to TRBJ1-1, with D uncertain. Looked up from germline, CDR1 is SGHAT and CDR2 is FQNNGV. The CDR3 length is 14 residues. The CDR3 region is CASSLYGFDTEASF. The CDR3 DNA reads as TGTGCCAGCAGCCTTTACGGTTTTGACACTGAAGCTTCCTTT.

This clonotype was recorded at least ten times. The CDR3 sequence: CSAPGQGFYGYTF. CDR3 coding DNA: TGCAGCGCACCGGGACAGGGCTTCTATGGCTACACCTTC. The chain uses TRBV29-1 and TRBJ1-2; 9 bases are a match to TRBD1. Germline V lookup: CDR1 SQVTM, CDR2 ANQGSEA. The CDR3 length is 13 residues. Losses at the gene ends were 7 bases for V and 4 bases for J; bases not matched to a gene: 7. The entire variable domain, with the rest obtained from reference TRBV29-1 and TRBJ1-2, is as follows: SAVISQKPSRDICQRGTSLTIQCQVDSQVTMMFWYRQQPGQSLTLIATANQGSEATYESGFVIDKFPISRPNLTFSTLTVSNMSPEDSSIYLCSAPGQGFYGYTFGSGTRLTVV.

This clonotype was counted many times. CDR3 in amino acids: CASSVGLARYNEQFF. The CDR3 DNA sequence: TGTGCCAGCAGTGTGGGCCTAGCTAGATACAATGAGCAGTTCTTC. V usage is TRBV6-1 and J usage is TRBJ2-1; D perhaps matches TRBD2 (5 bases). This CDR3 is 15 amino acids long. The V gene lost 4 bases and the J gene lost 4 bases, with 14 bases spanning the gap. Germline CDR1 MNHNS, CDR2 SASEGT.

About this clonotype: This may be a read error, as it is one base from a much larger clone. The V and J genes are TRBV7-8 and TRBJ2-2; D may be TRBD1 (7 bases). Germline CDR1 SGHVS, CDR2 FQNEAQ. The CDR3 extends over 12 amino acids. CDR3 bases: TGTGCCAGCAGCGCACCCAGGGGGGAGCTGCTTTTT. Encoded protein: CASSAPRGELLF.

V usage is TRBV4-3 and J usage is TRBJ1-2, with 9 bases identical to TRBD1. Germline loops: CDR1 LGHNA, CDR2 YSLEER. The CDR3 is 15 residues long. The J segment lost 11 bases and the V segment lost 1 base, leaving 11 bases of the junction unmatched. In DNA form, the CDR3 reads TGCGCCAGCAGCCAAGTCGGACAGGGGAACTATAGTTACACCTTC. Its translation: CASSQVGQGNYSYTF.